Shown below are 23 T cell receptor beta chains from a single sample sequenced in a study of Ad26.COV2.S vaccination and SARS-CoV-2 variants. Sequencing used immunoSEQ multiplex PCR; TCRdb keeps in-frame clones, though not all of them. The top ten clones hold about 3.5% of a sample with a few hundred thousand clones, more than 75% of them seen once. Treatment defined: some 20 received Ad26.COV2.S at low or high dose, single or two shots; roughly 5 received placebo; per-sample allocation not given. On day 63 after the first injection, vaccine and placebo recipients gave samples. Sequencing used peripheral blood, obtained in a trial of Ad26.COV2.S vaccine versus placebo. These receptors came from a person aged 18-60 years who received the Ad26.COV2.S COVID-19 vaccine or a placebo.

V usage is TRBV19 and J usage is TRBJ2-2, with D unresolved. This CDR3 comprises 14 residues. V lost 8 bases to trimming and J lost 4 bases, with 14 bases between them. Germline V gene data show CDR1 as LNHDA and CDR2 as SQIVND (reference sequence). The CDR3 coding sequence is TGTGCCAGTTATAACCGGGCCCTCACCGGGGAGCTGTTTTTT. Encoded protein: CASYNRALTGELFF. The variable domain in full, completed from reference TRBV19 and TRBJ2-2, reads DGGITQSPKYLFRKEGQNVTLSCEQNLNHDAMYWYRQDPGQGLRLIYYSQIVNDFQKGDIAEGYSVSREKKESFPLTVTSAQKNPTAFYLCASYNRALTGELFFGEGSRLTVL.

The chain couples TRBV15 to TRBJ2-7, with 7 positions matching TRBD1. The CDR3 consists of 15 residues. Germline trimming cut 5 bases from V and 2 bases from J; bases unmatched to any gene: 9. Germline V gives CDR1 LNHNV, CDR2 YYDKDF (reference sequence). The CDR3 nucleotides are TGTGCCACCAGCGCCGAGAGGGGGCCTACCTACGAGCAGTACTTC. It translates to CATSAERGPTYEQYF.

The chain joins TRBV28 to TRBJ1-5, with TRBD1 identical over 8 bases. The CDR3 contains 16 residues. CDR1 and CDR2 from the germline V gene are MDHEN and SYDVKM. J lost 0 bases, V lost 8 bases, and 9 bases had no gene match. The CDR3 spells CASSGQAFYSNQPQHF. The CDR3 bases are TGTGCCAGCTCGGGACAGGCGTTTTATAGCAATCAGCCCCAGCATTTT.

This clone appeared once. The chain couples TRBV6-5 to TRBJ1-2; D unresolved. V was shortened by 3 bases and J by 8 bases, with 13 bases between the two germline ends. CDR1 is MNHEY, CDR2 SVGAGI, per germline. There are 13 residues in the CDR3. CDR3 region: CASSYTVGLGYTF. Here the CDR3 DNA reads TGTGCCAGCAGTTATACGGTCGGGCTAGGCTACACCTTC.

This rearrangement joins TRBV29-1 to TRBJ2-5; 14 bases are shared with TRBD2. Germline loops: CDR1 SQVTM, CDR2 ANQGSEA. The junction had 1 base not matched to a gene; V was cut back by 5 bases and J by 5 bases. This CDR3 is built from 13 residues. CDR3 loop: CSVRTSGRETQYF. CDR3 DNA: TGCAGCGTTAGGACTAGCGGGAGGGAGACCCAGTACTTC.

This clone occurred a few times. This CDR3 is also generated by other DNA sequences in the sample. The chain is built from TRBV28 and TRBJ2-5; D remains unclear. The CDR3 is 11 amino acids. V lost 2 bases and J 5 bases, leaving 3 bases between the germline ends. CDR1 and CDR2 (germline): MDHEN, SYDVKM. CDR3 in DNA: TGTGCCAGCAGTTTACGTGAGACCCAGTACTTC. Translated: CASSLRETQYF. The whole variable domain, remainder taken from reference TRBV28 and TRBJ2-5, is DVKVTQSSRYLVKRTGEKVFLECVQDMDHENMFWYRQDPGLGLRLIYFSYDVKMKEKGDIPEGYSVSREKKERFSLILESASTNQTSMYLCASSLRETQYFGPGTRLLVL.

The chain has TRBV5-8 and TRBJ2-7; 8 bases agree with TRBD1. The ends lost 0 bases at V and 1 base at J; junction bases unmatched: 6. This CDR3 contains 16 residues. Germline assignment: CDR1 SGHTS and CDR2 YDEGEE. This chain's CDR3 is CASSLEPGTGSYEQYF. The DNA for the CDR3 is TGTGCCAGCAGCTTGGAGCCCGGGACAGGTTCCTACGAGCAGTACTTC. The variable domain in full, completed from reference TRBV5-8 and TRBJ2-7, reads EAGVTQSPTHLIKTRGQQATLRCSPISGHTSVYWYQQALGLGLQFLLWYDEGEERNRGNFPPRFSGRQFPNYSSELNVNALELEDSALYLCASSLEPGTGSYEQYFGPGTRLTVT.

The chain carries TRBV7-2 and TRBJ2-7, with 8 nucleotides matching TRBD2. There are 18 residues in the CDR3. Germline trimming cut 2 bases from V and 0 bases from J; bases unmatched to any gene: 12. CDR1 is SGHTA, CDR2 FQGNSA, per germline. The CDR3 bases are TGTGCCAGCAGCTTAAGAAGAGGGACTAGAGATCTCTCCTACGAGCAGTACTTC. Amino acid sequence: CASSLRRGTRDLSYEQYF.

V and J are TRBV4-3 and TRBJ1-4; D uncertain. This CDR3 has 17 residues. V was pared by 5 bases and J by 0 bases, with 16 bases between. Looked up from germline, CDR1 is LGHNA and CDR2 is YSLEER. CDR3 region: CASSSMRPFATNEKLFF. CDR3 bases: TGCGCCAGCAGCTCCATGAGGCCCTTTGCAACTAATGAAAAACTGTTTTTT.

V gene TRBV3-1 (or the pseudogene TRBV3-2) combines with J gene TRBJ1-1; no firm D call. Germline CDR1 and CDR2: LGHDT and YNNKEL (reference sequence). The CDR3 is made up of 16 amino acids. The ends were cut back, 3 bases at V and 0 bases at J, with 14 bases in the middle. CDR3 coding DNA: TGTGCCAGCAGCCAGTTTAACAGAATCATGAACACTGAAGCTTTCTTT. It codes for CASSQFNRIMNTEAFF.

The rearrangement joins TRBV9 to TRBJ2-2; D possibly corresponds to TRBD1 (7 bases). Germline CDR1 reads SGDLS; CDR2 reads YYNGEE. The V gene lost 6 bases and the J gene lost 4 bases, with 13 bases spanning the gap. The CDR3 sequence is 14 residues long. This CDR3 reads CASTGGGGTGELFF. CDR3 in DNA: TGTGCCAGCACAGGAGGGGGCGGCACCGGGGAGCTGTTTTTT.

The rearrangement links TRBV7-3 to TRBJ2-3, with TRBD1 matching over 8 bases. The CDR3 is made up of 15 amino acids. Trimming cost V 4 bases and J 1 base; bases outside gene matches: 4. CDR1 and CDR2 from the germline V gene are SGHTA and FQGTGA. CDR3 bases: TGTGCCAGCAGCTCGACAGGGGATGGCACAGATACGCAGTATTTT. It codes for CASSSTGDGTDTQYF.

DNA for the CDR3: TGCGCCAGCAGTGGGGGCAGGGGAAGCTCTGGAAACACCATATATTTT. It is translated as CASSGGRGSSGNTIYF. The V call is TRBV5-1, the J call TRBJ1-3; D may be TRBD1 (6 bases). This CDR3 has 16 amino acids. The V end lost 5 bases, the J end lost 0 bases, and 15 bases lay between the germline ends. CDR1 and CDR2 (germline): SGHRS, YFSETQ. Filled out from reference TRBV5-1 and TRBJ1-3, the complete variable domain reads KAGVTQTPRYLIKTRGQQVTLSCSPISGHRSVSWYQQTPGQGLQFLFEYFSETQRNKGNFPGRFSGRQFSNSRSEMNVSTLELGDSALYLCASSGGRGSSGNTIYFGEGSWLTVV.

CDR3 DNA sequence: TGCGCCAGCAGCCCTTCTACCAGGTCTTCAGGCGCCGGGGAGCTGTTTTTT. It codes for CASSPSTRSSGAGELFF. The rearrangement links TRBV5-1 to TRBJ2-2; no definite D call. V shed 4 bases and J shed 6 bases, with 22 bases lying between them. Germline V gene lookup returns CDR1 SGHRS and CDR2 YFSETQ. The CDR3 runs 17 residues.

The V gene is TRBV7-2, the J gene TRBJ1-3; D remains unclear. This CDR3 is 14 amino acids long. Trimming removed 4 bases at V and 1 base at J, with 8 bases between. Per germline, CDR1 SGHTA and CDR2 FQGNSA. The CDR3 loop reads CASSSLVSGNTIYF. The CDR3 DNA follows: TGTGCCAGCAGCTCCCTGGTGTCTGGAAACACCATATATTTT.

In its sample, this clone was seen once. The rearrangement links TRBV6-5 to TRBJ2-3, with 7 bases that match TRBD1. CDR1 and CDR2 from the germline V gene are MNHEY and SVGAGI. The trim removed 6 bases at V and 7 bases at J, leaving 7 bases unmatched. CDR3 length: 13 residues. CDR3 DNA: TGTGCCAGCAGGCGTACAGGGGCCCATACGCAGTATTTT. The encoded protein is CASRRTGAHTQYF.

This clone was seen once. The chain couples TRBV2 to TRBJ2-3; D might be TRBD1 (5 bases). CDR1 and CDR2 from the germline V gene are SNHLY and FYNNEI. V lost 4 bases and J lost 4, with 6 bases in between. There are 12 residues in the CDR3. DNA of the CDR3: TGTGCCAGCAGTGGACAGCCAGATACGCAGTATTTT. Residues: CASSGQPDTQYF.

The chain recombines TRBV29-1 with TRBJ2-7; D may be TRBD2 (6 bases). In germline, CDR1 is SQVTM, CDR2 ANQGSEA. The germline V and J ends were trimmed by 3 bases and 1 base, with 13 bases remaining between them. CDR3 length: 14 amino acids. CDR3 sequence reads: CSVDRGIGSYEQYF. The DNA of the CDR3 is TGCAGCGTTGACCGGGGGATCGGGTCCTACGAGCAGTACTTC.

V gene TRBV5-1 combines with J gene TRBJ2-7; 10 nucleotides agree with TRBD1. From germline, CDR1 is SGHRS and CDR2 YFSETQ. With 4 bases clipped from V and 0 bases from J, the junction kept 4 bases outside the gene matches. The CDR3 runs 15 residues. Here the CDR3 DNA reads TGCGCCAGCAGCCCCGGGACAGGGGACTCCTACGAGCAGTACTTC. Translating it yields CASSPGTGDSYEQYF.

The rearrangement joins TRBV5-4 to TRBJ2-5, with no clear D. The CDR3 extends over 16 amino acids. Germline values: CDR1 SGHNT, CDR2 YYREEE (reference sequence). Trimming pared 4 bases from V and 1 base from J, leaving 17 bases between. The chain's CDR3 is CASSLRRHPSQETQYF. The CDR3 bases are TGTGCCAGCAGCCTACGGAGACATCCAAGCCAAGAGACCCAGTACTTC.

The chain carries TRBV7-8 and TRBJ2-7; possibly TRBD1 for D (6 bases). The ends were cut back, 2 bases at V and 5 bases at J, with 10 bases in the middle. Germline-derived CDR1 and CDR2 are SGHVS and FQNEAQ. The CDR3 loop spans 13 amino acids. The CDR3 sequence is CASSLYNRDEQYF. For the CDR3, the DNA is TGTGCCAGCAGCTTATATAACAGGGACGAGCAGTACTTC.

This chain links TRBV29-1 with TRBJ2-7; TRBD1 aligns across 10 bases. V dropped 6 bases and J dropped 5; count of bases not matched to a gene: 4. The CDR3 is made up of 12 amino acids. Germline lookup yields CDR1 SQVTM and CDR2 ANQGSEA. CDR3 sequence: CSVRDRGDEQYF. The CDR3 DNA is TGCAGCGTGCGGGACAGGGGAGACGAGCAGTACTTC.

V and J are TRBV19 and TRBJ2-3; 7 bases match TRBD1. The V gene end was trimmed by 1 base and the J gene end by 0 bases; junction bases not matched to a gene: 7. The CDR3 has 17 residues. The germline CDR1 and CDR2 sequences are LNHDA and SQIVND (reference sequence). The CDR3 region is CASSIALGTASTDTQYF. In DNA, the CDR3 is TGTGCCAGTAGTATAGCCCTCGGGACAGCTAGCACAGATACGCAGTATTTT.